This T cell receptor beta chain was identified during a study of cytomegalovirus exposure and HLA in healthy donors. Overall study: Unique TCRs from HLA-typed donors, roughly 89 million of them, were held in an early data release. General observations from the study: Clonal expansion, a later analysis showed, was greater in HLA-associated TCR beta chains than in equally common others.

As concerns this clone: What it binds is unknown.

The study ran its PCR with 60 Vbeta and 13 Jbeta primers. Generated by immunoSEQ multiplex PCR, the TCRdb table keeps only in-frame clones and is missing some. The table lists 150,000 to 160,000 clones, more than 75% of them singletons. CDR3 length: 11 amino acids. Trimming left V 4 bases short and J 3 bases short, with 6 bases between. The V gene's germline CDR1 is SQVTM and CDR2 ANQGSEA. The chain has TRBV29-1 and TRBJ1-1, with TRBD1 as a possible D gene (5 bases). Input material: PBMCs. This TCR came from a man between 25 and 39 years old in good health and CMV-seropositive. CDR3 sequence (DNA): TGCAGCGTTGTAGGGGACACTGAAGCTTTCTTT. Encoded protein: CSVVGDTEAFF.